The 29 T cell receptor beta chains reported below all come from one sample, sequenced in a study of T cell responses to AZD1222 COVID-19 vaccine. TCRdb's table, derived via immunoSEQ multiplex PCR, lists solely in-frame clones and lacks some. This table holds 95,000 to 150,000 clones, roughly 92% found once. The input for sequencing was peripheral blood, taken on day 0 of AZD1222 vaccination. The source is an adult in good health.

The V call is TRBV3-1 (or the pseudogene TRBV3-2), the J call TRBJ1-2; D gene uncertain. The CDR3 length is 15 residues. Deletions cut 2 bases from V and 4 bases from J, with 14 bases between. Germline V lookup: CDR1 LGHDT, CDR2 YNNKEL (reference sequence). The CDR3 reads CASSQRVEGTYGYTF. The CDR3 bases are TGTGCCAGCAGCCAAAGAGTCGAGGGAACCTATGGCTACACCTTC.

This clone was detected only once. This rearrangement joins TRBV19 to TRBJ2-1; the match to TRBD2 covers 7 bases. The V gene's germline CDR1 is LNHDA and CDR2 SQIVND (reference sequence). The junction had 4 bases not matched to a gene; V was cut back by 5 bases and J by 0 bases. The CDR3 sequence is 15 residues long. The CDR3 region is CASSPWEGSYNEQFF. The DNA of the CDR3 is TGTGCCAGTAGTCCCTGGGAGGGCTCCTACAATGAGCAGTTCTTC. Looking up the rest from reference TRBV19 and TRBJ2-1 gives the full variable domain: DGGITQSPKYLFRKEGQNVTLSCEQNLNHDAMYWYRQDPGQGLRLIYYSQIVNDFQKGDIAEGYSVSREKKESFPLTVTSAQKNPTAFYLCASSPWEGSYNEQFFGPGTRLTVL.

This rearrangement joins TRBV11-2 to TRBJ1-1, with 9 bases identical to TRBD1. Trimming took 3 bases from V and 0 from J; bases not matched to a gene: 5. The CDR3 loop spans 16 amino acids. Looked up from germline, CDR1 is SGHAT and CDR2 is FQNNGV. DNA for the CDR3: TGTGCCAGCAGCTTCCCGACAGGGGGAATGAACACTGAAGCTTTCTTT. The encoded protein is CASSFPTGGMNTEAFF.

The V gene is TRBV27, the J gene TRBJ2-7; TRBD1 agrees at 9 bases. Germline CDR1 is MNHEY and CDR2 is SMNVEV (reference sequence). V lost 4 bases and J lost 3; bases outside the gene matches: 1. This CDR3 is built from 13 residues. CDR3 DNA sequence: TGTGCCAGCAGTTGGACAGGGGACTACGAGCAGTACTTC. This translates into CASSWTGDYEQYF.

The rearrangement links TRBV5-4 to TRBJ1-2; D is ambiguous. This CDR3 has 17 residues. Germline loops: CDR1 SGHNT, CDR2 YYREEE (reference sequence). Trimming pared 0 bases from V and 0 bases from J, leaving 15 bases between. CDR3 coding DNA: TGTGCCAGCAGCTTGGCGGCGGCCGATGACTCTAACTATGGCTACACCTTC. The encoded protein is CASSLAAADDSNYGYTF.

This chain joins TRBV21-1 and TRBJ1-2; the table's D call, TRBD1, has no DNA check behind it. TRBV21-1 is labeled a pseudogene. CDR3 size: 17 residues. The CDR3 is CASSSRDRRIERHGYTF. As DNA, the CDR3 is TGTGCCAGCAGCAGCCGGGACAGGCGGATCGAGAGGCATGGCTACACCTTC.

In nucleotides, the CDR3 is TGTGCCAGTAGTGTCCGGGGTCAGGGGGGAATCTTGGAAAAACTGTTTTTT. Protein product: CASSVRGQGGILEKLFF. This chain links TRBV19 with TRBJ1-4; 7 bases line up with TRBD1. Germline assignment: CDR1 LNHDA and CDR2 SQIVND (reference sequence). CDR3 size: 17 residues. V was pared by 5 bases and J by 8 bases, with 17 bases of the junction left unmatched. Looking up the rest from reference TRBV19 and TRBJ1-4 gives the full variable domain: DGGITQSPKYLFRKEGQNVTLSCEQNLNHDAMYWYRQDPGQGLRLIYYSQIVNDFQKGDIAEGYSVSREKKESFPLTVTSAQKNPTAFYLCASSVRGQGGILEKLFFGSGTQLSVL.

This sequence joins TRBV5-8 and TRBJ2-2; 9 bases are shared with TRBD1. V was pared by 3 bases and J by 6 bases, with 3 bases of the junction left unmatched. The length of the CDR3 is 14 residues. Germline V gene sequence: CDR1 SGHTS, CDR2 YDEGEE. This CDR3 reads CASSSGQGSGELFF. The CDR3 DNA reads as TGTGCCAGCAGCTCGGGACAGGGTTCCGGGGAGCTGTTTTTT.

The chain employs TRBV27 and TRBJ1-2; possible D gene TRBD1, 5 bases. V lost 4 bases and J lost 0, with 9 bases in between. This CDR3 is built from 14 residues. The germline gives CDR1 MNHEY, CDR2 SMNVEV (reference sequence). CDR3 in DNA: TGTGCCAGCAGTTACGGGGGACCTAACTATGGCTACACCTTC. Residues: CASSYGGPNYGYTF.

This chain uses TRBV19 with TRBJ1-5; TRBD1 might be the D (5 bases). CDR3 length: 15 residues. Germline V lookup: CDR1 LNHDA, CDR2 SQIVND (reference sequence). V shed 5 bases and J shed 3 bases, with 14 bases lying between them. CDR3 sequence reads: CASSPRGRINQPQHF. In DNA form, the CDR3 reads TGTGCCAGTAGTCCTCGGGGGAGGATCAATCAGCCCCAGCATTTT.

The chain has TRBV4-3 and TRBJ1-3; D is undetermined. This CDR3 contains 13 residues. V lost 0 bases and J 8 bases, leaving 8 bases between the germline ends. The V gene's germline CDR1 is LGHNA and CDR2 YSLEER. CDR3 bases: TGCGCCAGCAGCCAAGATCGGCGGGACACCATATATTTT. This sequence encodes CASSQDRRDTIYF.

The chain recombines TRBV5-4 with TRBJ1-6; D call uncertain. This CDR3 region has 15 residues. CDR1 and CDR2 (germline): SGHNT, YYREEE (reference sequence). Trimming stripped 4 bases from V and 7 bases from J, with 15 bases between. CDR3 sequence: CASSLKGNRNSPLHF. As DNA, the CDR3 is TGTGCCAGCAGCCTGAAAGGGAATAGGAATTCACCCCTCCACTTT. Variable domain in full (rest from reference TRBV5-4 and TRBJ1-6): ETGVTQSPTHLIKTRGQQVTLRCSSQSGHNTVSWYQQALGQGPQFIFQYYREEENGRGNFPPRFSGLQFPNYSSELNVNALELDDSALYLCASSLKGNRNSPLHFGNGTRLTVT.

The chain is built from TRBV5-1 and TRBJ1-1, with a weak D call TRBD1 (6 bases). The ends were cut back, 0 bases at V and 4 bases at J, with 13 bases in the middle. This CDR3 is built from 15 residues. CDR1 SGHRS and CDR2 YFSETQ come from the germline V gene. CDR3 sequence: CASSLGGTGLTEAFF. Written as DNA, the CDR3 is TGCGCCAGCAGCTTGGGGGGAACAGGGCTCACTGAAGCTTTCTTT.

The chain is built from TRBV6-1 and TRBJ1-6; 7 bases map to TRBD1. V was pared by 2 bases and J by 14 bases, with 9 bases of the junction left unmatched. The CDR3 spans 14 residues. Per germline, CDR1 MNHNS and CDR2 SASEGT. In nucleotides, the CDR3 is TGTGCCAGCAGTGAAATCTCGGGACAGCTTTCCCTCCACTTT. It specifies CASSEISGQLSLHF.

V is TRBV10-3 and J is TRBJ2-3, with TRBD2 identical over 7 bases. V shed 6 bases, J shed 4 bases, and the junction held 7 bases outside the gene matches. Germline CDR1 and CDR2: ENHRY and SYGVKD. The CDR3 extends over 14 amino acids. The CDR3 loop reads CAIRSGNAADTQYF. CDR3 bases: TGTGCCATCAGGAGCGGGAATGCCGCAGATACGCAGTATTTT.

The chain links TRBV27 to TRBJ2-2; 7 bases are shared with TRBD1. CDR3 length: 14 amino acids. V trimming: 5 bases; J trimming: 4 bases; junction bases outside the gene matches: 4. Germline V gene data show CDR1 as MNHEY and CDR2 as SMNVEV (reference sequence). In DNA form, the CDR3 reads TGTGCCAGCAGTATGGGACAGTTCACCGGGGAGCTGTTTTTT. Its translation is CASSMGQFTGELFF.

This chain uses TRBV3-1 (or the pseudogene TRBV3-2) with TRBJ2-6; the D is unclear. With 4 bases removed from V and 4 bases from J, the gap between germline ends came to 8 bases. Germline lookup yields CDR1 LGHDT and CDR2 YNNKEL (reference sequence). The CDR3 contains 14 residues. The CDR3 is CASSLDWGANVLTF. CDR3 DNA sequence: TGTGCCAGCAGCCTTGATTGGGGGGCCAACGTCCTGACTTTC.

The chain employs TRBV7-2 and TRBJ1-1, with a tentative D call TRBD1 (5 bases). Germline loops: CDR1 SGHTA, CDR2 FQGNSA. The germline V and J ends were trimmed by 2 bases and 3 bases, with 13 bases remaining between them. The CDR3 totals 15 residues. CDR3 nucleotide sequence: TGTGCCAGCAGCTTAAAGGGGTTCATGGACACTGAAGCTTTCTTT. Amino acids: CASSLKGFMDTEAFF.

V usage is TRBV29-1 and J usage is TRBJ2-5; possible D gene TRBD1, 5 bases. This CDR3 is built from 14 residues. CDR1 is SQVTM, CDR2 ANQGSEA, per germline. V was shortened by 0 bases and J by 5 bases, with 13 bases between the two germline ends. CDR3: CSVEDRKGWETQYF. For the CDR3, the DNA is TGCAGCGTTGAAGATCGAAAGGGGTGGGAGACCCAGTACTTC.

J is TRBJ2-1 and V is TRBV24-1; no definite D call. This CDR3 spans 15 amino acids. The germline CDR1 and CDR2 sequences are KGHDR and SFDVKD. The V end was cut by 6 bases, the J end by 8 bases, with 19 bases between. In DNA form, the CDR3 reads TGTGCCACCAGTAACAGAAACGCGCCGGGTGATGAGCAGTTCTTC. Encoded protein: CATSNRNAPGDEQFF.

The chain carries TRBV10-3 and TRBJ1-3; D call uncertain. The germline V gene has CDR1 ENHRY and CDR2 SYGVKD. This CDR3 contains 13 residues. Between the trimmed V and J ends, which lost 6 bases and 0 bases, there was a span of 6 bases. The CDR3 here is CAIRGDSGNTIYF. CDR3 coding DNA: TGTGCCATCAGAGGTGACTCTGGAAACACCATATATTTT.

This clone came up a few times. The chain uses TRBV18 and TRBJ1-5; D remains unclear. V lost 3 bases, J lost 4 bases, and 16 bases lay in between. The CDR3 has 16 amino acids. Germline lookup yields CDR1 KGHSH and CDR2 LQKENI. The DNA of the CDR3 is TGTGCCAGCTCACCTGGGAGTTTCGGCGGAAATCAGCCCCAGCATTTT. This encodes CASSPGSFGGNQPQHF.

This sequence joins TRBV10-3 and TRBJ1-2, with 9 bases fitting TRBD1. This CDR3 contains 13 residues. J gave up 0 bases and V 10 bases, and 3 bases lay outside the gene matches. Germline CDR1 is ENHRY and CDR2 is SYGVKD. The CDR3 DNA is TGTGCCACCCGGACAGGGGCTAACTATGGCTACACCTTC. Its protein product is CATRTGANYGYTF.

In this sample, this clone turned up once. The chain employs TRBV5-8 and TRBJ1-2; TRBD1 is a possible D gene (5 bases). V was pared by 4 bases and J by 4 bases, with 17 bases between. Germline lookup yields CDR1 SGHTS and CDR2 YDEGEE. The CDR3 totals 15 residues. CDR3 bases: TGTGCCAGCAGCCTCCAACAACAGGAATTCTATGGCTACACCTTC. Translated, it gives CASSLQQQEFYGYTF.

This chain links TRBV5-6 with TRBJ1-5, with 9 bases aligning to TRBD1. This CDR3 region has 16 residues. Germline V CDR1 and CDR2: SGHDT, YYEEEE. After removal of 1 base from V and 5 bases from J, the junction contained 7 bases not matched to a gene. In DNA, the CDR3 is TGTGCCAGCAGCTTGACAGGGGGCGGGGAGGATCAGCCCCAGCATTTT. Its translation: CASSLTGGGEDQPQHF.

The gene calls are TRBV2 and TRBJ1-2; no reliable D call. CDR3 length: 12 residues. CDR1 and CDR2 (germline): SNHLY, FYNNEI. The V end was cut by 6 bases, the J end by 4 bases, with 9 bases between. CDR3 nucleotides: TGTGCCAGCAGCTACACCGTCTATGGCTACACCTTC. Its protein product is CASSYTVYGYTF.

The CDR3 reads CAWGLAGAYNEQFF. Written as DNA, the CDR3 is TGTGCCTGGGGACTAGCGGGAGCTTACAATGAGCAGTTCTTC. The chain combines TRBV30 with TRBJ2-1; the match to TRBD2 covers 13 bases. Germline CDR1 is GTSNPN and CDR2 is SVGIG (reference sequence). The junction had 2 bases not matched to a gene; V was cut back by 5 bases and J by 4 bases. The CDR3 totals 14 residues.

V usage is TRBV2 and J usage is TRBJ1-2, with TRBD1 identical over 8 bases. With 7 bases clipped from V and 7 bases from J, the junction kept 11 bases outside the gene matches. The V gene's germline CDR1 is SNHLY and CDR2 FYNNEI. This CDR3 comprises 14 residues. The CDR3 DNA is TGTGCCAGCACAGGGCAGGGGGCGTCCTTTGGCTACACCTTC. It codes for CASTGQGASFGYTF.

This sequence joins TRBV19 and TRBJ1-5; D is possibly TRBD1 (6 bases). CDR3 length: 17 residues. Between the trimmed V and J ends, which lost 2 bases and 2 bases, there was a span of 16 bases. Looked up from germline, CDR1 is LNHDA and CDR2 is SQIVND (reference sequence). For the CDR3, the DNA is TGTGCCAGTAGTATACGTTTCCCAGGGGAGGGCAATCAGCCCCAGCATTTT. It is translated as CASSIRFPGEGNQPQHF.